This T cell receptor beta chain emerged from a study of T cell changes during pregnancy in multiple sclerosis. Some clones are missing from TCRdb's copy, which holds only in-frame ones; the method was immunoSEQ multiplex PCR. The repertoire holds 45,000 to 50,000 clones, approximately 92% seen once, with around 9.2% in the top ten. Per the germline V gene, CDR1 is MGHRA and CDR2 is YSYEKL. This CDR3 has 15 residues. The V gene lost 0 bases and the J gene lost 3 bases, with 11 bases spanning the gap. The sequence derives from a female donor with multiple sclerosis, enrolled in a pregnancy study. V and J are TRBV4-1 and TRBJ2-5; TRBD2 is a possible D gene (6 bases). Sequenced here: CD8+ T cells from peripheral blood mononuclear cells, sampled after pregnancy. The CDR3 sequence is CASSQEWRREETQYF. The CDR3 coding sequence is TGCGCCAGCAGCCAAGAGTGGCGGAGGGAAGAGACCCAGTACTTC.